The 14 T cell receptor beta chains below all came from one sample that was sequenced in a study of early T cells in non-severe SARS-CoV-2 infection. One entry per CDR3 protein results from TCRdb running MiXCR on the 5' RACE reads. The sample lists 85,000 to 100,000 distinct CDR3 sequences, 9.5% to 11% occurring once. The sequencing here drew on whole blood, taken at baseline. All receptors come from an adult who was a healthcare worker with PCR-confirmed SARS-CoV-2 infection or an uninfected control (not recorded which).

The chain combines TRBV3-1 with TRBJ2-3, with 8 nucleotides matching TRBD2. The CDR3 is made up of 15 amino acids. Germline V lookup: CDR1 LGHDT, CDR2 YNNKEL (reference sequence). Losses at the gene ends were 2 bases for V and 2 bases for J; bases not matched to a gene: 3. The CDR3 region has the DNA TGTGCCAGCAGCCAATCGACTAGCGACACAGATACGCAGTATTTT. Protein: CASSQSTSDTDTQYF.

This clonotype was counted only a few times. This chain joins TRBV3-1 and TRBJ2-3; a weak D match, TRBD1 (7 bases). Germline CDR1 is LGHDT and CDR2 is YNNKEL (reference sequence). V shed 4 bases and J shed 4 bases, with 9 bases lying between them. CDR3 length: 13 amino acids. In DNA, the CDR3 is TGTGCCAGCAGCCCCAGGGGGGCAGATACGCAGTATTTT. It yields the protein CASSPRGADTQYF.

The V and J genes are TRBV5-4 and TRBJ2-5; perhaps TRBD2 as D (6 bases). The V end lost 2 bases, the J end lost 3 bases, and 11 bases lay between the germline ends. The germline CDR1 and CDR2 sequences are SGHNT and YYREEE (reference sequence). The CDR3 is made up of 14 amino acids. The CDR3 sequence is CASSFVGGEETQYF. The CDR3 nucleotides read TGTGCCAGCAGCTTCGTCGGGGGAGAAGAGACCCAGTACTTC.

This clonotype was seen a handful of times. The V and J genes are TRBV19 and TRBJ2-2; 10 bases line up with TRBD2. The CDR3 spans 13 residues. Germline V CDR1 and CDR2: LNHDA, SQIVND (reference sequence). After removal of 6 bases from V and 5 bases from J, the junction contained 0 bases not matched to a gene. CDR3: CASRTSGTGELFF. As DNA, the CDR3 is TGTGCCAGTAGGACTAGCGGGACCGGGGAGCTGTTTTTT.

The table lists this clonotype with a few counts. J is TRBJ2-5 and V is TRBV7-9; the match to TRBD1 covers 7 bases. Trimming at V came to 5 bases and at J to 3 bases, leaving 9 bases not matched to a gene. Germline lookup yields CDR1 SEHNR and CDR2 FQNEAQ (reference sequence). CDR3 length equals 15 residues. The CDR3 sequence is CASSRTSTGKETQYF. The CDR3 DNA follows: TGTGCCAGCAGCCGCACCTCGACAGGGAAAGAGACCCAGTACTTC. Complete variable domain (other parts from reference TRBV7-9 and TRBJ2-5): DTGVSQNPRHKITKRGQNVTFRCDPISEHNRLYWYRQTLGQGPEFLTYFQNEAQLEKSRLLSDRFSAERPKGSFSTLEIQRTEQGDSAMYLCASSRTSTGKETQYFGPGTRLLVL.

This clonotype was observed a handful of times. The chain carries TRBV7-3 and TRBJ2-1; maybe TRBD2 (5 bases). V was cut by 0 bases and J by 9 bases, with 9 bases left in between. The germline V gene encodes CDR1 SGHTA and CDR2 FQGTGA. The CDR3 is made up of 13 amino acids. The DNA of the CDR3 is TGTGCCAGCAGCTTAACGCTACGGGGTGAGCAGTTCTTC. Protein: CASSLTLRGEQFF.

This clonotype was picked up many times. This chain connects TRBV27 to TRBJ2-7; a weak D match, TRBD2 (6 bases). With 3 bases removed from V and 1 base from J, the gap between germline ends came to 7 bases. This CDR3 comprises 13 residues. Germline CDR1 reads MNHEY; CDR2 reads SMNVEV (reference sequence). The CDR3: CASSLRGSYEQYF. In DNA, the CDR3 is TGTGCCAGCAGTTTGCGGGGATCCTACGAGCAGTACTTC.

This clonotype was seen a handful of times. The gene calls are TRBV24-1 and TRBJ2-7; D might be TRBD1 or TRBD2, each matching 5 bases. CDR1 KGHDR and CDR2 SFDVKD come from the germline V gene. V was cut by 3 bases and J by 5 bases, with 16 bases left in between. The CDR3 sequence is 15 residues long. For the CDR3, the DNA is TGTGCCACCAGTGATACCGGGACGGTGGACAACGAGCAGTACTTC. Its protein is CATSDTGTVDNEQYF.

This clonotype was seen more than once but under ten times. V gene TRBV27 combines with J gene TRBJ2-3; D unclear. The germline V and J ends were trimmed by 3 bases and 5 bases, with 9 bases remaining between them. The CDR3 has 13 amino acids. The germline gives CDR1 MNHEY, CDR2 SMNVEV (reference sequence). DNA for the CDR3: TGTGCCAGCAGTTTCCTCCGAAGAGATACGCAGTATTTT. It specifies CASSFLRRDTQYF.

This clonotype was observed a handful of times. The chain uses TRBV19 and TRBJ2-7; 8 nucleotides agree with TRBD1. J was trimmed by 9 bases and V by 4 bases; bases with no gene match: 11. The CDR3 totals 14 residues. The germline V gene has CDR1 LNHDA and CDR2 SQIVND (reference sequence). In nucleotides, the CDR3 is TGTGCCAGTAGTACCGGGACAGGCAATCACCGGCAGTACTTC. Its translation: CASSTGTGNHRQYF.

There are many counts of this clonotype. The chain recombines TRBV6-1 with TRBJ1-2, with no clear D. The CDR3 totals 12 residues. V lost 5 bases to trimming and J lost 4 bases, with 8 bases between them. Germline CDR1 and CDR2: MNHNS and SASEGT. CDR3 sequence: CASSPSLYGYTF. The CDR3 region has the DNA TGTGCCAGCAGTCCGAGCCTCTATGGCTACACCTTC.

The chain joins TRBV27 to TRBJ2-7; 10 bases agree with TRBD2. This CDR3 has 18 amino acids. V lost 0 bases and J lost 6; bases outside the gene matches: 14. From germline, CDR1 is MNHEY and CDR2 SMNVEV (reference sequence). The CDR3 coding sequence is TGTGCCAGCAGTTTATCGTTGGTGCTAGCGGGGGAAGGTGGCGAGCAGTACTTC. This translates into CASSLSLVLAGEGGEQYF.

This clonotype was picked up a small number of times. The chain is built from TRBV7-3 and TRBJ2-2; 7 bases match TRBD1. Germline V gene lookup returns CDR1 SGHTA and CDR2 FQGTGA. The CDR3 is made up of 14 amino acids. V was pared by 6 bases and J by 0 bases, with 1 base of the junction left unmatched. The CDR3 region is CASSQGANTGELFF. CDR3 sequence (DNA): TGTGCCAGCAGTCAGGGGGCGAACACCGGGGAGCTGTTTTTT. Full variable domain (outside the CDR3, taken from reference TRBV7-3 and TRBJ2-2): GAGVSQTPSNKVTEKGKYVELRCDPISGHTALYWYRQSLGQGPEFLIYFQGTGAADDSGLPNDRFFAVRPEGSVSTLKIQRTERGDSAVYLCASSQGANTGELFFGEGSRLTVL.

This clonotype turned up a few times. The J gene is TRBJ1-2, the V gene TRBV6-5; 8 bases agree with TRBD1. The CDR3 has 13 amino acids. Germline V gene sequence: CDR1 MNHEY, CDR2 SVGAGI. The V gene end was trimmed by 5 bases and the J gene end by 4 bases; junction bases not matched to a gene: 3. The CDR3 coding sequence is TGTGCCAGCAGTGTGGACAGGGTCTATGGCTACACCTTC. It is translated as CASSVDRVYGYTF.